This entry describes one TCR beta chain. This clone was found once. Its recognized antigen is unknown. The sample holds no much larger clone one base away, and base qualities are not on file. CDR1 and CDR2 are read off the germline V gene as MGHRA and YSYEKL. Its CDR3 holds 17 amino acids, cysteine through phenylalanine. The entry retains the CDR3 DNA only, 51 bases that are in frame from base 1. V is shortened by 0 bases, J by 0 bases, and the region joining them spans 11 bases. Whole blood was collected in K2EDTA tubes by collaborating institutions according to the institutions' own protocols. Collaborator samples were shipped for TCRbeta analysis as frozen whole blood, isolated PBMCs, or DNA extracted from either sample type. TCRbeta CDR3 regions were amplified from genomic DNA using the immunoSEQ Assay, a bias-controlled multiplex PCR. The original pipeline was this. The number of nucleated cells in each sample was estimated from the amplification of reference gene primers within the assay. To quantify the absolute abundance of each unique TCRbeta CDR3 rearrangement, sequence reads were collapsed and filtered. For each sample, productive Simpson clonality was calculated as the square root of Simpson's diversity index across productive rearrangements. Here the immuneACCESS table is served through TCRdb, limited to in-frame sequences with V and J called. Missing clones are a known gap in these copies; in checked studies unresolved V genes cover under half, and the rest lacks a known reason. The V and J calls and the clone size are those of that table, but D and trimming were determined from the DNA. This sample gives about 67,000 clones in total; more than 75% of them show up just once. The ten largest clones capture roughly 1.2% of the sample.

These data belong to a study of blood T cell repertoires in COVID-19 (dated by TCRdb to 2018 to 2020). Regarding the research as a whole: The collaborator samples originated in the United States, Italy and Spain and spanned the acute and convalescent phases of COVID-19. The prospective study material was composed of cDNA or gDNA derived from T cells, B-cell-depleted T cells, or PBMCs. The dataset comprised deeply sampled blood TCRbeta repertoires from subjects exposed to, actively infected with, or recovered from COVID-19. The repertoires were released in a freely available public database meant as a resource for research on the immune response to SARS-CoV-2. Samples were obtained from the ongoing ImmuneRACE study (first 160 participants) and from over 1,000 subjects provided by 6 global collaborators. Sample metadata almost always included a de-identified subject ID, COVID-19 status, age in years and sex. Where available, HLA class I and class II types were obtained from metadata supplied by the sample provider rather than from assay-based typing.

Overall study results and their limits: How much clinical and demographic metadata was included differed by source and by participant, and the metadata was provided uncurated.

The V and J segments used are TRBV4-1 and TRBJ2-2, with TRBD2 tentatively as D gene (6 bases match). The sequence was obtained from a woman aged 60 to 75 with acute or convalescent COVID-19. The sample was peripheral blood. The sequenced DNA: TGCGCCAGCAGCCAAGATCGGGGGAAGGCGAACACCGGGGAGCTGTTTTTT. Its translation reads: CASSQDRGKANTGELFF.